In its sample, the clone carrying this TCR beta chain was seen once. Its antigen is not identified. Trimming removed 5 bases from V and 2 bases from J; junction bases left unmatched: 8. The CDR3 loop spans 15 amino acids. CDR1 and CDR2 (germline): LNHDA, SQIVND (reference sequence). The data stem from a study of T cell responses to AZD1222 COVID-19 vaccine. Study-level results: AZD1222 recipients seropositive at baseline numbered only 6 or 7.

Some clones are missing from TCRdb's copy, which holds only in-frame ones; the method was immunoSEQ multiplex PCR. The sample comprises 90,000 to 150,000 clones, 87% of which are singletons, and under 3% rests with the top ten. The sequence derives from an adult who received the AZD1222 COVID-19 vaccine. The J gene is TRBJ1-1, the V gene TRBV19; TRBD1 agrees at 7 bases. The sequencing used peripheral blood, collected 28 days after the second AZD1222 dose. The CDR3 here is CASSVPGQSNTEAFF. CDR3 coding DNA: TGTGCCAGTAGTGTCCCGGGACAGAGTAACACTGAAGCTTTCTTT.